This entry is about one T cell receptor beta chain. Per the original methods: Quantification of nucleated cells was approximated via reference gene primer amplification. Method: immunoSEQ multiplex PCR; TCRdb's copy keeps in-frame clones and lacks some. V and J calls plus clone size are reproduced from that table; the DNA served to infer D and trimming. This table holds 130,000 to 150,000 clones, approximately 89% found once. The data belong to a study of blood T cell repertoires in COVID-19. The CDR3 has 14 amino acids. Germline CDR1 reads LGHNA; CDR2 reads YSLEER. V lost 0 bases to trimming and J lost 8 bases, with 10 bases between them.

The specimen sequenced was peripheral blood. The TCR comes from a human donor in a cohort sampled during active COVID-19. This rearrangement joins TRBV4-3 to TRBJ2-2, with D uncertain. CDR3 sequence reads: CASSQDPVSGELFF. Here the CDR3 DNA reads TGCGCCAGCAGCCAAGACCCCGTTTCTGGGGAGCTGTTTTTT.